This is a list of T cell receptor beta chains from one sample in a study of T cell responses to AZD1222 COVID-19 vaccine. TCRdb keeps only in-frame clones here, not all; method: immunoSEQ multiplex PCR. The table records 100,000 to 140,000 clones, around 90% of them present only once. Here the sequenced sample was peripheral blood, taken on day 0 of AZD1222 vaccination. These receptors came from an adult in good health. Both conserved end residues are part of each CDR3. The order of the fields is J gene, clone size, V gene, D gene, CDR3 DNA, CDR3 protein. A D gene is named only where the DNA matches it firmly. A row's size may be missing; if present it is once, few, many or a size class.

TRBJ2-3,few,TRBV5-1,TRBD1,TGCGCCAGCAGCGTCGACAGGGTCCCACAGAATACGCAGTATTTT,CASSVDRVPQNTQYF
TRBJ1-1,NA,TRBV4-2,TRBD1,TGTGCCAGCAGCCCGAGACAGGGTTTGGAGGACACTGAAGCTTTCTTT,CASSPRQGLEDTEAFF
TRBJ2-7,NA,TRBV7-8,NA,TGTGCCAGCAGCCTTCAGGAGGGTAATTACGAGCAGTACTTC,CASSLQEGNYEQYF
TRBJ1-3,NA,TRBV27,NA,TGTGCCAGCGGAGGGTTGGGCAACACCATATATTTT,CASGGLGNTIYF
TRBJ1-2,NA,TRBV27,TRBD1,TGTGCCAGCACCGGACAGGGCGAGGACGGCTACACCTTC,CASTGQGEDGYTF
TRBJ2-2,NA,TRBV7-9,NA,TGTGCCAGCAGCACCCGGACGGTGAACACCGGGGAGCTGTTTTTT,CASSTRTVNTGELFF
TRBJ2-1,NA,TRBV2,TRBD2,TGTGCCAGCAGTGGGACTAGCGGATACAATGAGCAGTTCTTC,CASSGTSGYNEQFF
TRBJ1-1,NA,TRBV4-3,NA,TGCGCCAGCAGCCAACGAAGTTATAACACTGAAGCTTTCTTT,CASSQRSYNTEAFF
TRBJ2-3,NA,TRBV24-1,NA,TGTGCCACCAGTGATTTTGGGACGCAGTATTTT,CATSDFGTQYF
TRBJ1-2,NA,TRBV4-3,TRBD1,TGCGCCAGCAGCCCCCCGGGCAGGGGGCGCGACTATGGCTACACCTTC,CASSPPGRGRDYGYTF
TRBJ1-1,NA,TRBV7-6,NA,TGTGCCAGCAGCTTGGATGAGAACACTGAAGCTTTCTTT,CASSLDENTEAFF
TRBJ1-1,NA,TRBV4-1,NA,TGCGCCAGCAGCCCAAACCTGAGCACTGAAGCTTTCTTT,CASSPNLSTEAFF